These 29 T cell receptor beta chains were sequenced from one sample in a study of human T cells and chemical hapten exposure. TCRdb analysed the RACE reads with MiXCR anew, one entry per CDR3 protein. The table has 300,000 to 450,000 distinct CDR3 sequences, nearly 5% seen once. Time point reported: patch test 1, 2 weeks after DPC sensitization. Treatment in this sample: therapeutic diphenylcyclopropenone sensitization with weekly scalp DPC. The source material was whole blood, sampled in connection with sensitization to the hapten diphenylcyclopropenone (DPC). Receptors were obtained from a woman in her fifties or sixties with alopecia areata. Some clones in this sample may be carry-over from other donors' samples.

This clonotype appeared a few times. This CDR3 is CASSELLPWTGDGANVLTF. CDR3 DNA sequence: TGTGCCAGCAGTGAATTGCTCCCGTGGACAGGGGACGGGGCCAACGTCCTGACTTTC. The chain links TRBV6-1 to TRBJ2-6, with 9 bases fitting TRBD1. In germline, CDR1 is MNHNS, CDR2 SASEGT. Germline trimming cut 2 bases from V and 4 bases from J; bases unmatched to any gene: 12. This CDR3 spans 19 amino acids.

The chain recombines TRBV4-1 with TRBJ2-1; TRBD1 matches at 8 bases. Germline-derived CDR1 and CDR2 are MGHRA and YSYEKL. The CDR3 loop spans 16 amino acids. V shed 3 bases and J 3 bases; nucleotides not matched to a gene: 7. The CDR3 loop is CASSHPDRDHYNEQFF. The CDR3, as DNA: TGCGCCAGCAGCCACCCGGACAGGGATCACTACAATGAGCAGTTCTTC.

CDR3 protein: CSVVRQGASEQYF. DNA of the CDR3: TGCAGCGTTGTGAGGCAGGGGGCTAGTGAGCAGTACTTC. The V gene is TRBV29-1, the J gene TRBJ2-7, with 8 bases lining up with TRBD1. Germline values: CDR1 SQVTM, CDR2 ANQGSEA. The CDR3 is 13 residues long. With V trimmed by 4 bases and J by 7 bases, 9 bases remained unmatched.

This clonotype was counted only a few times. The chain joins TRBV6-6 to TRBJ1-1; 8 bases align to TRBD1. J lost 4 bases, V lost 9 bases, and 7 bases had no gene match. The V gene's germline CDR1 is MNHNY and CDR2 SVGAGI (reference sequence). The CDR3 consists of 13 residues. CDR3 amino acids: CASKQGEVTEAFF. CDR3 nucleotides: TGTGCCAGTAAACAGGGGGAGGTCACTGAAGCTTTCTTT.

The V and J genes are TRBV6-5 and TRBJ2-3; D uncertain. Germline CDR1 and CDR2: MNHEY and SVGAGI. V dropped 6 bases and J dropped 0 bases, with 13 bases sitting between them. The CDR3 contains 15 residues. The CDR3 DNA sequence: TGTGCCAGCAGCTTCTTGGAGACTAGCACAGATACGCAGTATTTT. It encodes CASSFLETSTDTQYF.

This clonotype has at least ten counts. This chain connects TRBV15 to TRBJ2-1; D possibly uses TRBD1 or TRBD2 (5 bases each). V lost 5 bases and J lost 6, with 20 bases in between. Germline V gives CDR1 LNHNV, CDR2 YYDKDF (reference sequence). The CDR3 covers 16 residues. This CDR3 reads CATSPHPGAGLNEQFF. The CDR3 nucleotides are TGTGCCACCAGCCCTCACCCCGGGGCCGGCCTCAATGAGCAGTTCTTC.

V gene TRBV2 combines with J gene TRBJ1-4; the D gene is possibly TRBD1 (5 bases). The ends were cut back, 6 bases at V and 5 bases at J, with 13 bases in the middle. CDR1 is SNHLY, CDR2 FYNNEI, per germline. The length of the CDR3 is 14 residues. CDR3 residues: CASRPGRGNEKLFF. The CDR3 DNA reads as TGTGCCAGCAGACCGGGACGGGGGAATGAAAAACTGTTTTTT.

This clonotype was observed a few times. The gene calls are TRBV12-5 and TRBJ2-7, with 7 bases matching TRBD1. Trimming at V came to 2 bases and at J to 3 bases, leaving 7 bases not matched to a gene. Germline-derived CDR1 and CDR2 are LGHNT and FRNRAP. The CDR3 has 15 residues. The CDR3 sequence is CASGLPIPGGYEQYF. CDR3 sequence (DNA): TGTGCTAGTGGTTTGCCTATCCCAGGGGGCTACGAGCAGTACTTC.

This clonotype was detected many times. This chain uses TRBV27 with TRBJ1-1, with 10 bases fitting TRBD1. CDR3 length equals 14 residues. The junction had 2 bases not matched to a gene; V was cut back by 6 bases and J by 1 base. Germline V lookup: CDR1 MNHEY, CDR2 SMNVEV (reference sequence). In DNA, the CDR3 is TGTGCCAGCAGGGACAGGGGGAAGAACACTGAAGCTTTCTTT. Protein product: CASRDRGKNTEAFF.

This clonotype was counted many times. The chain uses TRBV20-1 and TRBJ1-5, with 7 bases fitting TRBD1. Per the germline V gene, CDR1 is DFQATT and CDR2 is SNEGSKA (reference sequence). The CDR3 has 14 residues. Trimming cost V 4 bases and J 7 bases; bases outside gene matches: 10. The CDR3 sequence: CSATLGRGWQPQHF. CDR3 coding DNA: TGCAGTGCTACCTTGGGCAGGGGGTGGCAGCCCCAGCATTTT.

The chain uses TRBV18 and TRBJ2-3; 11 positions agree with TRBD2. Germline CDR1 is KGHSH and CDR2 is LQKENI. The CDR3 has 18 amino acids. The J segment lost 2 bases and the V segment lost 1 base, leaving 8 bases of the junction unmatched. CDR3 amino acids: CASSPLGLAGGITDTQYF. As DNA, the CDR3 is TGTGCCAGCTCACCACTTGGCCTAGCGGGAGGAATCACAGATACGCAGTATTTT.

A few counts support this clonotype. This chain links TRBV7-2 with TRBJ2-1; either TRBD1 or TRBD2 may fit D (5 bases each). This CDR3 is 15 amino acids long. Germline V lookup: CDR1 SGHTA, CDR2 FQGNSA. Trimming took off 5 bases at V and 4 bases at J, with 15 bases between the two ends. CDR3 protein: CASSLSGTRYNEQFF. The CDR3 nucleotides are TGTGCCAGCAGCCTGTCCGGGACGCGATACAATGAGCAGTTCTTC.

The V gene is TRBV3-1, the J gene TRBJ2-2; 9 positions match TRBD2. There are 17 residues in the CDR3. The germline gives CDR1 LGHDT, CDR2 YNNKEL (reference sequence). J lost 0 bases, V lost 2 bases, and 4 bases had no gene match. CDR3 sequence (DNA): TGTGCCAGCAGCCAACGCGGGAGGGTCGCGAACACCGGGGAGCTGTTTTTT. Encoded protein: CASSQRGRVANTGELFF.

On this clonotype itself: With a much larger clone just one base away, this may be a read error. The final CDR3 position lacks the conserved phenylalanine or tryptophan, pointing to a likely read error. This rearrangement joins TRBV5-1 to TRBJ2-3, with TRBD1 as a possible D gene (6 bases). V lost 0 bases and J 2 bases, leaving 7 bases between the germline ends. This CDR3 contains 14 residues. CDR1 and CDR2 from the germline V gene are SGHRS and YFSETQ. The chain's CDR3 is CASSLGDNTDTQYS. The CDR3 nucleotides read TGCGCCAGCAGCTTGGGGGACAACACAGATACGCAGTATTCT.

In this sample, this clonotype turned up many times. The V call is TRBV11-2, the J call TRBJ2-5; TRBD1 agrees at 8 bases. CDR1 is SGHAT and CDR2 is FQNNGV in the germline V gene. Trimming took 5 bases from V and 5 from J; bases not matched to a gene: 4. The CDR3 runs to 13 residues. CDR3 sequence (DNA): TGTGCCAGCAGCCGGACAGGGAGTGAGACCCAGTACTTC. It is translated as CASSRTGSETQYF.

V and J are TRBV20-1 and TRBJ2-7; 11 bases are a match to TRBD1. Germline lookup yields CDR1 DFQATT and CDR2 SNEGSKA (reference sequence). The junction had 8 bases not matched to a gene; V was cut back by 5 bases and J by 5 bases. The CDR3 is made up of 14 amino acids. The CDR3 loop is CSAGTGGPYHEQYF. In DNA, the CDR3 is TGCAGTGCTGGGACAGGGGGTCCCTACCACGAGCAGTACTTC.

This clonotype was observed at least ten times. V gene TRBV6-6 combines with J gene TRBJ1-1; no firm D call. The V gene's germline CDR1 is MNHNY and CDR2 SVGAGI (reference sequence). The CDR3 length is 13 residues. Trimming took off 6 bases at V and 3 bases at J, with 11 bases between the two ends. CDR3 region: CASRMDGYTEAFF. Written as DNA, the CDR3 is TGTGCCAGCAGAATGGACGGCTACACTGAAGCTTTCTTT.

The rearrangement uses TRBV7-9 and TRBJ2-1, with TRBD1 matching over 7 bases. After removal of 4 bases from V and 4 bases from J, the junction contained 7 bases not matched to a gene. The germline CDR1 and CDR2 sequences are SEHNR and FQNEAQ (reference sequence). The CDR3 contains 15 residues. CDR3 nucleotide sequence: TGTGCCAGCAGCTCGAGAGGACAGGTTTACAATGAGCAGTTCTTC. Amino acid sequence: CASSSRGQVYNEQFF.

This clonotype appeared many times. The CDR3 DNA is TGTGCTAGTGGTTTGAGCGCGCCGGCGGATACGCAGTATTTT. Translation: CASGLSAPADTQYF. The chain links TRBV12-5 to TRBJ2-3; D is unclear. The CDR3 is 14 residues long. Looked up from germline, CDR1 is LGHNT and CDR2 is FRNRAP. The V end was cut by 2 bases, the J end by 6 bases, with 12 bases between.

The sample holds a few counts of this clonotype. The rearrangement uses TRBV4-2 and TRBJ2-1; TRBD1 is a possible D gene (6 bases). V lost 3 bases, J lost 8 bases, and 8 bases lay in between. CDR1 and CDR2 from the germline V gene are LGHNA and YNFKEQ. The CDR3 runs 12 residues. The CDR3 sequence: CASSHAGDEQFF. CDR3 sequence (DNA): TGTGCCAGCAGCCACGCAGGGGATGAGCAGTTCTTC.

This clonotype occurred many times. This sequence joins TRBV28 and TRBJ2-1; tentatively, D is TRBD1 (5 bases). The CDR3 loop spans 15 amino acids. Deletions cut 2 bases from V and 4 bases from J, with 12 bases between. Germline loops: CDR1 MDHEN, CDR2 SYDVKM. CDR3 sequence: CASSLMAGRYNEQFF. CDR3 in DNA: TGTGCCAGCAGTTTAATGGCAGGGCGGTACAATGAGCAGTTCTTC.

This clonotype was recorded at least ten times. The chain joins TRBV10-3 to TRBJ1-2; D remains ambiguous. The germline V and J ends were trimmed by 2 bases and 7 bases, with 20 bases remaining between them. Germline values: CDR1 ENHRY, CDR2 SYGVKD. The CDR3 has 16 amino acids. CDR3 region: CAISEPEGGFRGGYTF. The CDR3 DNA sequence: TGTGCCATCAGTGAGCCTGAGGGCGGGTTCCGGGGTGGCTACACCTTC.

This clonotype came up many times. The V call is TRBV15, the J call TRBJ2-1; no reliable D call. This CDR3 region has 13 residues. The V gene lost 11 bases and the J gene lost 8 bases, with 19 bases spanning the gap. Germline CDR1 and CDR2: LNHNV and YYDKDF (reference sequence). CDR3 loop: CAASPGRPDEQFF. DNA for the CDR3: TGTGCCGCGTCTCCGGGCCGTCCCGATGAGCAGTTCTTC.

The table lists this clonotype with many counts. This chain connects TRBV2 to TRBJ2-3, with D possibly TRBD2 on 7 matching bases. Germline V CDR1 and CDR2: SNHLY, FYNNEI. Trimming left V 3 bases short and J 4 bases short, with 11 bases between. The CDR3 is made up of 14 amino acids. This CDR3 reads CASSDRGGADTQYF. For the CDR3, the DNA is TGTGCCAGCAGTGATAGGGGGGGTGCAGATACGCAGTATTTT.

The V and J genes are TRBV12-3 or TRBV12-4 and TRBJ2-1, with D perhaps TRBD2 (5 bases). The V end was cut by 6 bases, the J end by 7 bases, with 10 bases between. The CDR3 extends over 12 amino acids. CDR3 coding DNA: TGTGCCAGCAGGGAAACTAGAAATGAGCAGTTCTTC. It is translated as CASRETRNEQFF.

The CDR3 region has the DNA TGTGCCAGCAGCTTGGGGTCATCTAATGAAAAACTGTTTTTT. This codes for CASSLGSSNEKLFF. This chain links TRBV7-6 with TRBJ1-4; D not certain. Trimming took off 3 bases at V and 3 bases at J, with 8 bases between the two ends. The germline CDR1 and CDR2 sequences are SGHVS and FNYEAQ. CDR3 length: 14 residues. Full variable domain (rest looked up from reference TRBV7-6 and TRBJ1-4): GAGVSQSPRYKVTKRGQDVALRCDPISGHVSLYWYRQALGQGPEFLTYFNYEAQQDKSGLPNDRFSAERPEGSISTLTIQRTEQRDSAMYRCASSLGSSNEKLFFGSGTQLSVL.

This clonotype was detected ten times or more. The chain employs TRBV7-7 and TRBJ2-3; D not resolved. Germline lookup yields CDR1 SSHAT and CDR2 FNYEAQ (reference sequence). This CDR3 region has 15 residues. Deletions cut 5 bases from V and 3 bases from J, with 15 bases between. The CDR3 DNA follows: TGTGCCAGCAGCCTGGGATCGAGTGGTACAGATACGCAGTATTTT. Translation: CASSLGSSGTDTQYF.

This sequence joins TRBV9 and TRBJ2-7; D gene uncertain. This CDR3 region has 14 residues. The germline CDR1 and CDR2 sequences are SGDLS and YYNGEE. V lost 0 bases and J lost 1, with 8 bases in between. CDR3 sequence (DNA): TGTGCCAGCAGCGTAGCCAGCGCGTCCTACGAGCAGTACTTC. Amino acids: CASSVASASYEQYF.

The chain couples TRBV7-9 to TRBJ2-3; TRBD2 aligns across 11 bases. The CDR3 loop spans 18 amino acids. Germline V CDR1 and CDR2: SEHNR, FQNEAQ (reference sequence). Losses at the gene ends were 6 bases for V and 2 bases for J; bases not matched to a gene: 13. The CDR3 sequence is CASSPAALAGGPTDTQYF. The CDR3 bases are TGTGCCAGCAGTCCAGCGGCCCTAGCGGGGGGCCCCACAGATACGCAGTATTTT. The entire variable domain, with the rest obtained from reference TRBV7-9 and TRBJ2-3, is as follows: DTGVSQNPRHKITKRGQNVTFRCDPISEHNRLYWYRQTLGQGPEFLTYFQNEAQLEKSRLLSDRFSAERPKGSFSTLEIQRTEQGDSAMYLCASSPAALAGGPTDTQYFGPGTRLTVL.